The rows below give T cell receptor beta chains drawn from one sample of a study of T cells in Graves' hyperthyroidism and ophthalmopathy. TCRdb re-derived calls from the multiplex PCR reads in MiXCR, one entry per CDR3 protein. The sample records 390,000 or so distinct CDR3 sequences, over 12% being singletons. Sequencing used blood. The origin of the receptors is a young man with Graves' ophthalmopathy. Each CDR3 is given with its conserved first and last residue. The D gene is left open where the match is weak. Not every row has a clone size; where given, it reads once, few, many or a size class.

>few|.|TRBJ1-2|TRBV7-9
TGTGCCAGCAGCTACCCGCTTACAGGGAACTATGGCTACACCTTC
CASSYPLTGNYGYTF
>few|TRBD1|TRBJ2-7|TRBV25-1
TGTGCCAGCAGTCCCCGGACAGGGGCCAACGAGCAGTACTTC
CASSPRTGANEQYF
>.|TRBD1|TRBJ2-7|TRBV19
TGTGCCAGTAGTATGGACAGGGGAGGATACGAGCAGTACTTC
CASSMDRGGYEQYF
>.|TRBD2|TRBJ2-2|TRBV5-1
TGCGCCAGCAGCCCCGGGACTAGTAACACCGGGGAGCTGTTTTTT
CASSPGTSNTGELFF
>many|.|TRBJ1-6|TRBV6-1
TGTGCCAGCAGTGACAACAGGGAATCACCCCTCCACTTT
CASSDNRESPLHF
>many|.|TRBJ2-7|TRBV5-1
TGCGCCAGCAGCCCGGCCGCAGCAACCCCCTACGAGCAGTACTTC
CASSPAAATPYEQYF
>many|.|TRBJ2-2|TRBV5-1
TGCGCCAGCAGCTTGTACGGGAGCAGCACCGGGGAGCTGTTTTTT
CASSLYGSSTGELFF
>.|TRBD2|TRBJ2-1|TRBV10-3
TGTGCCATCAGTGAGCCCGGGACTAGCGTTTACAATGAGCAGTTCTTC
CAISEPGTSVYNEQFF
>.|TRBD1|TRBJ1-1|TRBV4-1
TGCGCCAGCAGACTGGACAGGGTGGCCACTGAAGCTTTCTTT
CASRLDRVATEAFF
>many|.|TRBJ1-5|TRBV6-1
TGTGCCAGCAGCGAGGAGGTGAACAATCAGCCCCAGCATTTT
CASSEEVNNQPQHF
>many|.|TRBJ1-6|TRBV10-3
TGTGCCATCAGCGATAATTCACCCCTCCACTTT
CAISDNSPLHF
>many|.|TRBJ1-5|TRBV2
TGTGCCAGCAGTGACTGGGATCAGCCCCAGCATTTT
CASSDWDQPQHF
>many|TRBD2|TRBJ2-1|TRBV20-1
TGCAGTGCCACTAGCGGGAGGGCCTCCTACAATGAGCAGTTCTTC
CSATSGRASYNEQFF
>many|TRBD1|TRBJ2-7|TRBV5-1
TGCGCCAGCAGGAATCAGGGGGCCTACGAGCAGTACTTC
CASRNQGAYEQYF
>few|.|TRBJ2-7|TRBV7-2
TGTGCCAGCAGCTTAGCGCAGGGGATCTACGAGCAGTACTTC
CASSLAQGIYEQYF
>many|.|TRBJ2-5|TRBV3-1
TGTGCCAGCAGCCAAGGGGTACAAGAGACCCAGTACTTC
CASSQGVQETQYF
>few|.|TRBJ1-2|TRBV20-1
TGCAGTGCTAGAGATAGGAATTCCCCCCCAGGCTACACCTTC
CSARDRNSPPGYTF
>many|TRBD1|TRBJ1-2|TRBV2
TGTGCCAGCAGTAAACGGACAGGGGAATATGGCTACACCTTC
CASSKRTGEYGYTF
>few|TRBD1|TRBJ2-1|TRBV5-1
TGCGCCAGCAGCACGAGACCCTGGGCAGGGGGCTACAATGAGCAGTTCTTC
CASSTRPWAGGYNEQFF
>many|.|TRBJ2-5|TRBV7-2
TGTGCCAGCAGCTCCGCCAAGATTCAACAGTACTTC
CASSSAKIQQYF
>many|.|TRBJ2-1|TRBV20-1
TGCAGTGCTGGAGGGACATCGGACTATGAGCAGTTCTTC
CSAGGTSDYEQFF
>many|.|TRBJ2-5|TRBV2
TGTGCCAGCAGCGCCCAAGAAGGCAGTCGTCGCCAGACCCAGTACTTC
CASSAQEGSRRQTQYF
>.|TRBD1|TRBJ2-1|TRBV7-9
TGTGCCAGCAGTAGAAACCCGGGACAGGGGACCAATGAGCAGTTCTTC
CASSRNPGQGTNEQFF
>.|TRBD1|TRBJ2-7|TRBV7-9
TGTGCCAGCAGCCCAGGCCGGGACAGGTCCTACGAGCAGTACTTC
CASSPGRDRSYEQYF
>many|TRBD2|TRBJ2-1|TRBV7-9
TGTGCCAGCAGCTTAGGTTTGGGACTAGCGGCAAGCTCCTACAATGAGCAGTTCTTC
CASSLGLGLAASSYNEQFF
>many|TRBD1|TRBJ1-1|TRBV12-3/TRBV12-4
TGTGCCAGCAGTCCAATTAGGGGGCAGGGCACTGAAGCTTTCTTT
CASSPIRGQGTEAFF
>.|.|TRBJ1-5|TRBV29-1
TGCAGCGTTGCCGAGGGAAATCAGCCCCAGCATTTT
CSVAEGNQPQHF
>many|.|TRBJ1-4|TRBV30
TGTGCCTGGAGTGCCGGGACCACAGGAGAAAAACTGTTTTTT
CAWSAGTTGEKLFF
>.|.|TRBJ2-3|TRBV7-2
TGTGCCAGCAGCGCGGGGCTTTCTAGCACAGATACGCAGTATTTT
CASSAGLSSTDTQYF